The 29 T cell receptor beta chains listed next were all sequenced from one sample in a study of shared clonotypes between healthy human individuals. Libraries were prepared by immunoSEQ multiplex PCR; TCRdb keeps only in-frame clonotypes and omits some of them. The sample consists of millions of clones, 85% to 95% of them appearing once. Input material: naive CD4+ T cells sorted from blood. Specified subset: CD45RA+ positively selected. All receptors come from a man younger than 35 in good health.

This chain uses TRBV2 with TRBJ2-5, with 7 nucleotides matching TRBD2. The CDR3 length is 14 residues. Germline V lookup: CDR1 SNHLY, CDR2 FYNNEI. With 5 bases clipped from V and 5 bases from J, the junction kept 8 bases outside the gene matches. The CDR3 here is CASSSSGGTETQYF. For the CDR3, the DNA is TGTGCCAGCAGTTCTAGCGGAGGGACCGAGACCCAGTACTTC.

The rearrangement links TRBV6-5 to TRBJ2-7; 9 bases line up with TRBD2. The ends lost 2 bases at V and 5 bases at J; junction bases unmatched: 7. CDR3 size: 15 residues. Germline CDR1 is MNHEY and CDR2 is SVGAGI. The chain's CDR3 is CASSYALAGIDEQYF. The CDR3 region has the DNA TGTGCCAGCAGTTACGCCCTAGCGGGAATCGACGAGCAGTACTTC.

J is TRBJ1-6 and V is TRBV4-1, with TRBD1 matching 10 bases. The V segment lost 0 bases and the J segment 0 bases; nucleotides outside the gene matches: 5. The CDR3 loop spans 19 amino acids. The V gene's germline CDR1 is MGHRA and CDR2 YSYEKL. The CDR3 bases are TGCGCCAGCAGCCAAGAACGACAGGGGGCGAGCTCCTATAATTCACCCCTCCACTTT. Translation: CASSQERQGASSYNSPLHF.

The CDR3 coding sequence is TGTGCCAGCAGCCAAGTACTTGAGCGGGATCGCACAGATACGCAGTATTTT. Its translation is CASSQVLERDRTDTQYF. The chain uses TRBV14 and TRBJ2-3, with TRBD2 matching over 7 bases. The V gene end was trimmed by 1 base and the J gene end by 1 base; junction bases not matched to a gene: 8. The CDR3 runs to 17 residues. Germline V CDR1 and CDR2: SGHDN, FVKESK. Based on the CDR3 plus reference TRBV14 and TRBJ2-3, the full variable domain is EAGVTQFPSHSVIEKGQTVTLRCDPISGHDNLYWYRRVMGKEIKFLLHFVKESKQDESGMPNNRFLAERTGGTYSTLKVQPAELEDSGVYFCASSQVLERDRTDTQYFGPGTRLTVL.

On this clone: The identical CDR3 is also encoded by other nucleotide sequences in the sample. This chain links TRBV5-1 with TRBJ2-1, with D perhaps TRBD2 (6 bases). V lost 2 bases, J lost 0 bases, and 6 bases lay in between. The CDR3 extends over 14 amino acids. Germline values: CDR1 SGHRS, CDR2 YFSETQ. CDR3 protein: CASSFGGSYNEQFF. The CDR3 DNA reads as TGCGCCAGCAGCTTCGGGGGCTCCTACAATGAGCAGTTCTTC.

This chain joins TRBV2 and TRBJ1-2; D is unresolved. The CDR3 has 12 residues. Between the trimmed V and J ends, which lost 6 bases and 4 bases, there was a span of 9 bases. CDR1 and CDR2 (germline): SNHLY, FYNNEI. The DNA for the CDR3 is TGTGCCAGCAGCCGGCTTAGCTATGGCTACACCTTC. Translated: CASSRLSYGYTF.

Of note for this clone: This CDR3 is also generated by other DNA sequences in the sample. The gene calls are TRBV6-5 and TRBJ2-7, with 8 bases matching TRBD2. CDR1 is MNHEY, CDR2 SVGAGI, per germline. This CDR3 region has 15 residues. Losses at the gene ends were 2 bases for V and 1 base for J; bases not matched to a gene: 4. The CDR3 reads CASSYTAGGSYEQYF. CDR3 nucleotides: TGTGCCAGCAGTTACACGGCGGGGGGATCCTACGAGCAGTACTTC.

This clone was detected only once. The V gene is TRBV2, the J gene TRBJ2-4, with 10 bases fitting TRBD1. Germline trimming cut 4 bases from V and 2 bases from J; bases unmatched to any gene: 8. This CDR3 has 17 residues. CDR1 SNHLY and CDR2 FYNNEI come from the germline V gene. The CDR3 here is CASSVPGTGVTKNIQYF. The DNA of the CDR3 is TGTGCCAGCAGTGTCCCCGGGACAGGGGTAACCAAAAACATTCAGTACTTC.

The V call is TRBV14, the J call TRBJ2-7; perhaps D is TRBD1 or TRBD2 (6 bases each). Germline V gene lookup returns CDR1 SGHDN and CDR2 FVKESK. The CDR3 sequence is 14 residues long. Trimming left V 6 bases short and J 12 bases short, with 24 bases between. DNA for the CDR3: TGTGCCAGCAGTCCAAGATTGGGGGGCACGGGTTCGTACTTC. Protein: CASSPRLGGTGSYF.

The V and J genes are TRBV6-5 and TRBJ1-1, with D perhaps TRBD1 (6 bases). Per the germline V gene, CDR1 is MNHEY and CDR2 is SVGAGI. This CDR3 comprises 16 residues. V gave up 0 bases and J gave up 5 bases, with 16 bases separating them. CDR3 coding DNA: TGTGCCAGCAGTTACTCGGGGGGGGCCCGGTCTACTGAAGCTTTCTTT. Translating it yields CASSYSGGARSTEAFF.

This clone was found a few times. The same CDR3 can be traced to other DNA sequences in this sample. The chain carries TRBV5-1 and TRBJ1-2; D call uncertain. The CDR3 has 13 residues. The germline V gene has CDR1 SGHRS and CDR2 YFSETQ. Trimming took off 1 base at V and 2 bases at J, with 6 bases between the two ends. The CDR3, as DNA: TGCGCCAGCAGCTTGTCGGGGAACTATGGCTACACCTTC. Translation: CASSLSGNYGYTF.

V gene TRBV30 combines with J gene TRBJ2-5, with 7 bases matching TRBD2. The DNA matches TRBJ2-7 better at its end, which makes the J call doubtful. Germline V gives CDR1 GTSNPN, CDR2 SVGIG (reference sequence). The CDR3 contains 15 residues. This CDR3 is CVLSPAGTIPYEQYF. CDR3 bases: TGTGTTTTATCCCCGGCGGGGACTATACCCTACGAGCAGTACTTC.

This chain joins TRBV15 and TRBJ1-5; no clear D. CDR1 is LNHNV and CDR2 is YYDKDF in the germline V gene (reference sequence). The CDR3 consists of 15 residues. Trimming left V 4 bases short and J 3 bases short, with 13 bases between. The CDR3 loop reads CATSTDTMANQPQHF. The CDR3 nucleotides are TGTGCCACCAGCACCGACACGATGGCCAATCAGCCCCAGCATTTT.

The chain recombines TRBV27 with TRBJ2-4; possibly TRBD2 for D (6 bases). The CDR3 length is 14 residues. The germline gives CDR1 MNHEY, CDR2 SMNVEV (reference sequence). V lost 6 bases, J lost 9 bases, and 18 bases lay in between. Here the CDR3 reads CASRADGEVSIQYF. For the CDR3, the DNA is TGTGCCAGCAGGGCGGACGGGGAGGTCAGCATTCAGTACTTC.

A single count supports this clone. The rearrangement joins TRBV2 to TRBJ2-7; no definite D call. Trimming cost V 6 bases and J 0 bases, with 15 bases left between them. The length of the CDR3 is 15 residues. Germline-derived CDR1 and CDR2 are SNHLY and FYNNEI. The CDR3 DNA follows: TGTGCCAGCAGGGTATCTAGAGGTTCCTCCTACGAGCAGTACTTC. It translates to CASRVSRGSSYEQYF.

CDR3 protein: CASSIGKGSNQPQHF. Written as DNA, the CDR3 is TGTGCCAGTAGTATCGGAAAGGGTAGCAATCAGCCCCAGCATTTT. The gene calls are TRBV19 and TRBJ1-5; unclear D gene. V was shortened by 3 bases and J by 0 bases, with 9 bases between the two germline ends. Germline CDR1 LNHDA, CDR2 SQIVND (reference sequence). This CDR3 has 15 residues.

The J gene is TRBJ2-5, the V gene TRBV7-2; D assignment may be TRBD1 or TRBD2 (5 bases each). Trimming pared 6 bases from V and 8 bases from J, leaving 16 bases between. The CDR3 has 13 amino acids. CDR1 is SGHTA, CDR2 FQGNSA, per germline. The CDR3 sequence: CASRESGTLTQYF. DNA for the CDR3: TGTGCCAGCAGGGAATCCGGGACCCTCACCCAGTACTTC.

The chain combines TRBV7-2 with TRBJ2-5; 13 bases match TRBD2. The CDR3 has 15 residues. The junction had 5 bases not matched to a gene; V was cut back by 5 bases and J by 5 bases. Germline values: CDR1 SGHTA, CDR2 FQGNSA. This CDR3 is CASSVTSGRRETQYF. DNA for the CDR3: TGTGCCAGCAGCGTGACTAGCGGGAGGCGCGAGACCCAGTACTTC.

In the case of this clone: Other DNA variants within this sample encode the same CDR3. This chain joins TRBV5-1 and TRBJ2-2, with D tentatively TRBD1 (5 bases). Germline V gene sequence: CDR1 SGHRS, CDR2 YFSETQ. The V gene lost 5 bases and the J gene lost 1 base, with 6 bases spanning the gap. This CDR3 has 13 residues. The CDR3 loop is CASSGQNTGELFF. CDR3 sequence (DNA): TGCGCCAGCAGTGGACAGAACACCGGGGAGCTGTTTTTT.

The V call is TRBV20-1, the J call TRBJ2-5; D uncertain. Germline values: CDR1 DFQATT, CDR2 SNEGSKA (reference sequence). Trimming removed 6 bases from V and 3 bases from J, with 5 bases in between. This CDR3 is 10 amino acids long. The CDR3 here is CSAMKETQYF. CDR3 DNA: TGCAGTGCGATGAAAGAGACCCAGTACTTC.

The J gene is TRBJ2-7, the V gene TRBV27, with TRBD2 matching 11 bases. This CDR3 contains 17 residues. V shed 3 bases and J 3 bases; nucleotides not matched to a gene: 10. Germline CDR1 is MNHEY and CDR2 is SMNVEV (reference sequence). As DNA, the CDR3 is TGTGCCAGCAGTTTCCTGGTGGCCGGGACTAGCGGCTACGAGCAGTACTTC. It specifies CASSFLVAGTSGYEQYF.

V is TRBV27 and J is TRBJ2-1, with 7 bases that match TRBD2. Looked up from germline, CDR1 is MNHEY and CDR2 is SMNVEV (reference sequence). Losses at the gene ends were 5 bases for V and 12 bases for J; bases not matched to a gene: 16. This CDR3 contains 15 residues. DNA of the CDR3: TGTGCCAGCAGTCCAGGACTAGTAGGTGGGTCGGTGCAGTTCTTC. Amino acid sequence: CASSPGLVGGSVQFF.

This CDR3 reads CASSLKGRATEAFF. The CDR3 DNA reads TGTGCCAGCAGCTTGAAGGGTCGGGCCACTGAAGCTTTCTTT. The V and J genes are TRBV5-4 and TRBJ1-1; the D is unclear. The length of the CDR3 is 14 residues. Germline CDR1 SGHNT, CDR2 YYREEE (reference sequence). The ends were cut back, 1 base at V and 4 bases at J, with 11 bases in the middle.

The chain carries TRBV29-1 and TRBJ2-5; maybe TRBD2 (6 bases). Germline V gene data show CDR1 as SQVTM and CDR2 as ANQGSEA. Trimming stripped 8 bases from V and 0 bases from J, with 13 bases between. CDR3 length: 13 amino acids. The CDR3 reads CSSPGGNQETQYF. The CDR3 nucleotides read TGCAGCTCCCCCGGGGGTAACCAAGAGACCCAGTACTTC. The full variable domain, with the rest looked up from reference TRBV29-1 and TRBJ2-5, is SAVISQKPSRDICQRGTSLTIQCQVDSQVTMMFWYRQQPGQSLTLIATANQGSEATYESGFVIDKFPISRPNLTFSTLTVSNMSPEDSSIYLCSSPGGNQETQYFGPGTRLLVL.

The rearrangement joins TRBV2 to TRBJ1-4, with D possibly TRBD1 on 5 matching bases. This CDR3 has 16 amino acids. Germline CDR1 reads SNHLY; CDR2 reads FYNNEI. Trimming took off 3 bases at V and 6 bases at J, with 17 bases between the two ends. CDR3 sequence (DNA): TGTGCCAGCAGTGAGAGCATAGGTCAGGGTTATGAAAAACTGTTTTTT. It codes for CASSESIGQGYEKLFF.

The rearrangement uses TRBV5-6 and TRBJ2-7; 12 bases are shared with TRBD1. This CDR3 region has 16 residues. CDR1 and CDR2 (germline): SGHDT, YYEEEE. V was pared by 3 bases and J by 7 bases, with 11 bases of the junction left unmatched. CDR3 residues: CASSSKSGQGAREQYF. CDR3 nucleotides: TGTGCCAGCAGCTCTAAATCGGGACAGGGGGCGCGGGAGCAGTACTTC. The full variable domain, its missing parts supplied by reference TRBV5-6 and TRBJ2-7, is DAGVTQSPTHLIKTRGQQVTLRCSPKSGHDTVSWYQQALGQGPQFIFQYYEEEERQRGNFPDRFSGHQFPNYSSELNVNALLLGDSALYLCASSSKSGQGAREQYFGPGTRLTVT.

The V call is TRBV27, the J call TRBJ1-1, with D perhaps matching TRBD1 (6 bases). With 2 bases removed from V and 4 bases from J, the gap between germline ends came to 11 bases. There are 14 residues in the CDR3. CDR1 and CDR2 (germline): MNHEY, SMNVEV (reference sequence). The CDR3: CASSLNRVGTEAFF. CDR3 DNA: TGTGCCAGCAGTTTAAACAGGGTTGGCACTGAAGCTTTCTTT.

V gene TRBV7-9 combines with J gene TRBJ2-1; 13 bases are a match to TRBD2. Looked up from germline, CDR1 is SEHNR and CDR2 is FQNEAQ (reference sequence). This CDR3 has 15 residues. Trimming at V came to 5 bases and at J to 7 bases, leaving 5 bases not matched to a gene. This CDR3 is CASSPTSGRQNEQFF. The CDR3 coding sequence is TGTGCCAGCAGCCCGACTAGCGGGAGGCAAAATGAGCAGTTCTTC.

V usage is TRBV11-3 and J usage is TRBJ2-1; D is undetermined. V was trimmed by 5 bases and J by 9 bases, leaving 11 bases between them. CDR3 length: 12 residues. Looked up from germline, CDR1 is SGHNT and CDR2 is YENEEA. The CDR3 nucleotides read TGTGCCAGCAGCGGTAGACCCCCTGAGCAGTTCTTC. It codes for CASSGRPPEQFF.